This T cell receptor (beta chain) came from a study of T cell responses to AZD1222 COVID-19 vaccine. General study points: Only after the peak T cell response were repertoires sampled. Regions 160-218 and 743-854 dominated among vaccine-associated CD4 TCRs spanning spike. Mostly white British, mostly female donors; authors suggested clonal diversity may be underestimated.

This CDR3 is built from 13 residues. The germline V gene has CDR1 SGHTA and CDR2 FQGTGA. J gave up 3 bases and V 5 bases, and 3 bases lay outside the gene matches. Comment on this clone: Its antigen remains unknown.

TCRdb keeps only in-frame clones here, not all; method: immunoSEQ multiplex PCR. This sample has roughly 150,000 clones; 88% occur once, and the top ten carry approximately 2.3%. The chain carries TRBV7-3 and TRBJ1-1; 7 nucleotides agree with TRBD1. The origin of this receptor is an adult in good health. The specimen comprised peripheral blood, sampled on day 0 of AZD1222 vaccination. The CDR3 protein is CASSPTGDTEAFF. CDR3 DNA: TGTGCCAGCAGCCCTACAGGGGACACTGAAGCTTTCTTT. Full variable domain (remainder filled in from reference TRBV7-3 and TRBJ1-1): GAGVSQTPSNKVTEKGKYVELRCDPISGHTALYWYRQSLGQGPEFLIYFQGTGAADDSGLPNDRFFAVRPEGSVSTLKIQRTERGDSAVYLCASSPTGDTEAFFGQGTRLTVV.